The subject of this entry is one T cell receptor (beta chain). Its antigen is currently unknown. This entry comes from a study of cytomegalovirus exposure and HLA in healthy donors. Notes on the study in general: A list of approximately 160 TCR beta chains associated with cytomegalovirus was given. Earlier analysis yielded a pattern in which most TCR beta V segments were productive about 87% or about 30% of the time. Later on, a genetic analysis was performed. It linked a missense variant in DCLRE1C with V- and J-gene trimming of TCR beta. V segments that were indistinguishable, TRBV6-2 and TRBV6-3 among them, were omitted from analysis.

Per the germline V gene, CDR1 is MNHNY and CDR2 is SVGAGI (reference sequence). V lost 7 bases and J lost 3, with 7 bases in between. There are 11 residues in the CDR3. Researchers ran the PCR with 60 Vbeta and 13 Jbeta primers. Clones were sequenced by immunoSEQ multiplex PCR, and TCRdb holds only the in-frame ones, with some missing. The sample includes over 100,000 clones, 50% to 75% of them seen just once. The source is a woman in her 40s in good health and CMV-seronegative. The specimen sequenced was PBMCs. The chain recombines TRBV6-6 with TRBJ2-7; D call uncertain. CDR3 sequence reads: CASTQFYEQYF. For the CDR3, the DNA is TGTGCCAGCACCCAATTCTACGAGCAGTACTTC.